The clone carrying this T cell receptor (beta chain) was detected only once. Its antigen remains unknown. A clone one base away is much larger, so this may be a read error. Time point given: persistent/refractory GD, antithyroid drugs over 5 years with positive TRAb. The TCR library was made from RNA that had been extracted from PBMCs in TRIzol. The diagnosis of Graves' disease used American Thyroid Association guidelines. The germline gives CDR1 LGHNT, CDR2 FRNRAP. With V trimmed by 0 bases and J by 7 bases, 10 bases remained unmatched. This CDR3 has 17 amino acids. This specimen belongs to a study of regulatory T cells in long-lasting Graves disease. Through Arm-PCR of CDR3 regions and iRepertoire HTBI primers, TCR beta libraries were built. One entry per CDR3 protein, called by TCRdb with MiXCR from the multiplex PCR reads. The repertoire has 700,000 or so distinct CDR3 sequences, roughly 30% of them found once; the top ten carry 40% to 55%.

General study points: Patients with persistent disease shared roughly 3,000 public clonotypes, outpacing the roughly 970 shared by new patients. Reduced TCR diversity was observed in persistent Graves' patients versus newly diagnosed patients. Persistent disease samples used TRBV28, TRBJ1-2 and TRBJ2-5 preferentially.

Source: peripheral blood mononuclear cells (PBMCs), taken when the disease was refractory, from a patient treated with antithyroid drugs. This clonotype was sampled from a female donor with Graves disease. This chain connects TRBV12-5 to TRBJ1-1; 11 bases align to TRBD1. The CDR3 DNA follows: TGTGCTAGTGGTTTGGTAGTGGACAGGGGGCATTGGGGTGAAGCTTTCTTT. This codes for CASGLVVDRGHWGEAFF.